These 19 T cell receptor beta chains share one sample of origin, sequenced in a study of early T cells in non-severe SARS-CoV-2 infection. TCRdb independently ran MiXCR on the 5' RACE reads; one entry per CDR3 protein. This sample has about 77,000 distinct CDR3 sequences; approximately 9.1% occur once, and the top ten carry 4.8%. The material sequenced was whole blood. The receptors were gathered from an adult who was a healthcare worker with PCR-confirmed SARS-CoV-2 infection or an uninfected control (not recorded which).

V gene TRBV5-3 combines with J gene TRBJ2-2; a weak D match, TRBD1 (5 bases). TRBV5-3 belongs to the ORF category, with a function that is uncertain. This CDR3 is built from 16 residues. The V end was cut by 2 bases, the J end by 0 bases, with 11 bases between. In nucleotides, the CDR3 is TGTGCCAGAAGCTTCCACCAGGGAACGAACACCGGGGAGCTGTTTTTT. As protein: CARSFHQGTNTGELFF.

A few counts support this clonotype. The rearrangement joins TRBV3-1 to TRBJ2-1; D unresolved. The CDR3 runs to 11 residues. Germline V gene sequence: CDR1 LGHDT, CDR2 YNNKEL (reference sequence). V lost 6 bases to trimming and J lost 8 bases, with 8 bases between them. CDR3 nucleotides: TGTGCCAGCAGTAACGGCTATGAGCAGTTCTTC. Translated: CASSNGYEQFF.

The rearrangement links TRBV27 to TRBJ2-7, with D possibly being TRBD1 (6 bases). Germline CDR1 and CDR2: MNHEY and SMNVEV (reference sequence). The CDR3 loop spans 14 amino acids. The V end was cut by 6 bases, the J end by 3 bases, with 15 bases between. CDR3 residues: CASSRYGGYYEQYF. CDR3 nucleotide sequence: TGTGCCAGCAGCCGCTATGGGGGCTACTACGAGCAGTACTTC.

A remark on this clonotype: A much bigger clone sits one base away, suggesting this may be a read error. The rearrangement uses TRBV28 and TRBJ2-1; 12 bases fit TRBD1. The CDR3 runs to 17 residues. CDR1 is MDHEN and CDR2 is SYDVKM in the germline V gene. The CDR3 is CASRGASGTGGNNVQFF. The CDR3, as DNA: TGTGCCAGCAGAGGGGCATCCGGGACAGGGGGCAACAATGTGCAGTTCTTC.

This clonotype has more than one count but fewer than ten. The chain combines TRBV9 with TRBJ2-5; 9 positions match TRBD2. The CDR3 is 15 amino acids. Trimming removed 4 bases from V and 1 base from J; junction bases left unmatched: 5. CDR1 and CDR2 (germline): SGDLS, YYNGEE. The CDR3 DNA is TGTGCCAGCAGCCTGGCGGGAGGGCTCCAAGAGACCCAGTACTTC. Translated: CASSLAGGLQETQYF.

This clonotype was counted many times. CDR3 sequence (DNA): TGTGCCAGCAGCGGACAGGGGGCAACTAATGAAAAACTGTTTTTT. Protein sequence: CASSGQGATNEKLFF. This rearrangement joins TRBV2 to TRBJ1-4, with 10 bases lining up with TRBD1. Trimming cost V 6 bases and J 0 bases; bases outside gene matches: 1. This CDR3 is 15 amino acids long. Germline V lookup: CDR1 SNHLY, CDR2 FYNNEI.

This clonotype was observed a few times. This chain connects TRBV2 to TRBJ2-5; 11 bases match TRBD2. CDR3 size: 15 residues. The germline V gene encodes CDR1 SNHLY and CDR2 FYNNEI. J was trimmed by 5 bases and V by 6 bases; bases with no gene match: 8. CDR3 bases: TGTGCCAGCAGGACTACTAGCGGGAGCAGGGAGACCCAGTACTTC. As protein: CASRTTSGSRETQYF.

This clonotype was seen repeatedly, ten times or more. V and J are TRBV6-5 and TRBJ2-1; 12 bases are a match to TRBD2. Germline loops: CDR1 MNHEY, CDR2 SVGAGI. The V segment lost 0 bases and the J segment 6 bases; nucleotides outside the gene matches: 3. The CDR3 is made up of 16 amino acids. The CDR3 region has the DNA TGTGCCAGCAGTTACTCTAGACTAGCGGGAGCCAATGAGCAGTTCTTC. Translated: CASSYSRLAGANEQFF.

A few counts support this clonotype. This chain links TRBV18 with TRBJ1-4; TRBD1 matches at 7 bases. The CDR3 contains 14 residues. V shed 4 bases, J shed 4 bases, and the junction held 3 bases outside the gene matches. Germline values: CDR1 KGHSH, CDR2 LQKENI. The CDR3 loop reads CASSRDSLNEKLFF. CDR3 nucleotide sequence: TGTGCCAGCTCACGGGACAGCCTTAATGAAAAACTGTTTTTT.

This clonotype was detected ten times or more. This sequence joins TRBV3-1 and TRBJ2-2; D gene unclear. The germline V gene has CDR1 LGHDT and CDR2 YNNKEL (reference sequence). This CDR3 contains 15 residues. The V end was cut by 1 base, the J end by 0 bases, with 6 bases between. The CDR3, as DNA: TGTGCCAGCAGCCAAGCCCGTTCGAACACCGGGGAGCTGTTTTTT. Translation gives CASSQARSNTGELFF.

This clonotype was detected only a few times. V and J are TRBV2 and TRBJ2-7; 11 bases align to TRBD2. The CDR3 is 13 residues long. Per the germline V gene, CDR1 is SNHLY and CDR2 is FYNNEI. The trim removed 6 bases at V and 5 bases at J, leaving 3 bases unmatched. DNA of the CDR3: TGTGCCAGCAGACTAGCGGGAGCCCACGAGCAGTACTTC. This codes for CASRLAGAHEQYF.

Only a few counts were recorded for this clonotype. The rearrangement uses TRBV3-1 and TRBJ2-7, with D possibly being TRBD1 (5 bases). CDR3 length: 15 amino acids. Germline V CDR1 and CDR2: LGHDT, YNNKEL (reference sequence). V was shortened by 0 bases and J by 6 bases, with 15 bases between the two germline ends. CDR3 amino acids: CASSQDSGSTAEQYF. CDR3 nucleotides: TGTGCCAGCAGCCAAGATTCAGGGTCTACCGCCGAGCAGTACTTC.

Points on this clonotype: The germline gene is not matched at one end of the junction; a read error may be the cause. This chain uses TRBV27 with TRBJ2-7, with no clear D. The CDR3 loop spans 15 amino acids. CDR1 is MNHEY and CDR2 is SMNVEV in the germline V gene (reference sequence). As DNA, the CDR3 is TGTGCCAGCAGTTTAGAATTTTCACTCTCCTACGAGCGGTACTTC. Protein product: CASSLEFSLSYERYF.

As regards this clonotype: A single base separates this from a much larger clone, so it may be a read error. The chain joins TRBV6-5 to TRBJ2-1; the match to TRBD2 covers 7 bases. The CDR3 has 13 residues. Germline V gives CDR1 MNHEY, CDR2 SVGAGI. V lost 8 bases, J lost 7 bases, and 8 bases stayed unmatched. The CDR3 protein is CASGRGTENEQFF. The CDR3 DNA reads as TGTGCCAGCGGGAGGGGCACCGAGAATGAGCAGTTCTTC.

CDR3 sequence: CASSLEGAREQYF. In DNA form, the CDR3 reads TGCGCCAGCAGCTTGGAGGGGGCTAGGGAGCAGTACTTC. The chain combines TRBV5-1 with TRBJ2-7; 7 bases fit TRBD1. Per germline, CDR1 SGHRS and CDR2 YFSETQ. V lost 0 bases and J lost 7; bases outside the gene matches: 4. The CDR3 is 13 residues long.

This clonotype was seen many times. The chain combines TRBV20-1 with TRBJ1-1; D possibly corresponds to TRBD1 (6 bases). Germline CDR1 and CDR2: DFQATT and SNEGSKA (reference sequence). The CDR3 spans 13 residues. The V end was cut by 4 bases, the J end by 2 bases, with 11 bases between. CDR3 DNA sequence: TGCAGTGCTACCGGGACAACCAACACTGAAGCTTTCTTT. Amino acids: CSATGTTNTEAFF.

This clonotype was observed at least ten times. Here the CDR3 DNA reads TGTGCCAGCAGCCTGGGACAGGGGGGCACCGGGGAGCTGTTTTTT. It encodes CASSLGQGGTGELFF. V usage is TRBV5-5 and J usage is TRBJ2-2; TRBD1 aligns across 11 bases. The CDR3 consists of 15 residues. With 4 bases clipped from V and 4 bases from J, the junction kept 3 bases outside the gene matches. Looked up from germline, CDR1 is SGHKS and CDR2 is YYEKEE (reference sequence).

This clonotype was picked up many times. V gene TRBV3-1 combines with J gene TRBJ1-6; tentative D call: TRBD1 (6 bases). The CDR3 extends over 15 amino acids. V was pared by 0 bases and J by 10 bases, with 13 bases between. Germline lookup yields CDR1 LGHDT and CDR2 YNNKEL (reference sequence). CDR3 sequence (DNA): TGTGCCAGCAGCCAAGACTCGACAGGACGGTCACCCCTCCACTTT. Its translation: CASSQDSTGRSPLHF.

The table lists this clonotype with many counts. The chain couples TRBV9 to TRBJ2-5; 12 nucleotides align to TRBD2. Trimming at V came to 3 bases and at J to 2 bases, leaving 5 bases not matched to a gene. The CDR3 covers 16 residues. Germline-derived CDR1 and CDR2 are SGDLS and YYNGEE. The DNA for the CDR3 is TGTGCCAGCAGCGCCGGGACTAGCGGGCCACAAGAGACCCAGTACTTC. Encoded protein: CASSAGTSGPQETQYF.